Following are 3 T cell receptor beta chains from one sample sequenced in a study of shared clonotypes between healthy human individuals. Naive CD8 cells lacked CD45RO and underwent positive selection for CCR7, leaving out terminally differentiated effector memory CD45RA+ cells. TCRdb keeps only in-frame clones here, not all; method: immunoSEQ multiplex PCR. This sample has about 2.1 million clones, with about 93% found just once. Sequencing was carried out using naive CD8+ T cells from PBMCs. The receptors shown here come from a man between 18 and 35 years old in good health. Some clones in this sample may be carry-over from other donors' samples.

The V gene is TRBV27, the J gene TRBJ1-3; D unresolved. V gave up 5 bases and J gave up 2 bases, with 13 bases separating them. Germline V gene sequence: CDR1 MNHEY, CDR2 SMNVEV (reference sequence). The CDR3 covers 15 residues. The CDR3 DNA follows: TGTGCCAGCAGTCCCGATCGGAACCCTGGAAACACCATATATTTT. Translated, it gives CASSPDRNPGNTIYF.

This clone has more than one count but fewer than ten. In the same sample, other DNA sequences code for this CDR3. The chain's CDR3 is CASSLPGSNQPQHF. Written as DNA, the CDR3 is TGTGCCAGCAGCTTACCGGGCAGCAATCAGCCCCAGCATTTT. This rearrangement joins TRBV7-9 to TRBJ1-5; D uncertain. The CDR3 has 14 amino acids. Trimming stripped 2 bases from V and 1 base from J, with 6 bases between. Germline CDR1 is SEHNR and CDR2 is FQNEAQ (reference sequence).

Details on this clone: Different DNA sequences within this sample yield the same CDR3. The CDR3 region is CASSVGGATTEAFF. The CDR3 DNA is TGTGCCAGCAGCGTTGGGGGCGCGACCACTGAAGCTTTCTTT. The chain links TRBV9 to TRBJ1-1, with D tentatively TRBD1 (6 bases). The germline V gene encodes CDR1 SGDLS and CDR2 YYNGEE. The CDR3 loop spans 14 amino acids. V lost 2 bases, J lost 4 bases, and 12 bases lay in between.